The entry below describes one T cell receptor (beta chain). This sample is drawn from a study of blood T cell repertoires in COVID-19. The repertoire was sequenced with immunoSEQ multiplex PCR; TCRdb's copy has only in-frame clones and lacks some. Of 200,000 to 250,000 clones in the sample, around 88% were seen once. The receptor was derived from a woman between 50 and 59 years old with acute COVID-19. Sequenced sample: PBMCs or T cells enriched from blood (not recorded which).

The CDR3 nucleotides are TGTGCCAGCAGTTTATCGGCCTCCGGGACAGGGGTAGCCATATATTTT. Its protein is CASSLSASGTGVAIYF. The chain carries TRBV27 and TRBJ1-3; 10 bases align to TRBD1. V dropped 0 bases and J dropped 11; count of bases not matched to a gene: 10. Germline V gene lookup returns CDR1 MNHEY and CDR2 SMNVEV (reference sequence). This CDR3 comprises 16 residues.